These 5 T cell receptor beta chains were all obtained from the same sample, sequenced in a study of T cells in Graves' hyperthyroidism and ophthalmopathy. RNA transcripts gave rise to amplified TCR beta CDR3 regions. HTBI primers drove first-round RT-PCR of the TCR CDR3. TCRdb analysed the multiplex PCR reads with MiXCR anew, one entry per CDR3 protein. The table has 500,000 to 750,000 distinct CDR3 sequences, 12% to 15% seen once. Input material: blood. The source is a woman aged 18 to 35 with Graves' ophthalmopathy.

This clonotype was observed many times. This chain links TRBV20-1 with TRBJ2-3, with D perhaps given as TRBD1 or TRBD2 (5 bases each). V was trimmed by 6 bases and J by 5 bases, leaving 18 bases between them. CDR3 length: 14 residues. Germline CDR1 reads DFQATT; CDR2 reads SNEGSKA (reference sequence). CDR3 DNA sequence: TGCAGTGCCTCTGATGGGGGAGCTCGAGATACGCAGTATTTT. Translated, it gives CSASDGGARDTQYF.

This chain connects TRBV13 to TRBJ1-5; 12 bases map to TRBD1. The CDR3 totals 18 residues. From germline, CDR1 is PRHDT and CDR2 FYEKMQ (reference sequence). J lost 5 bases, V lost 0 bases, and 8 bases had no gene match. The CDR3 reads CASSLGPTGTGGYQPQHF. In DNA, the CDR3 is TGTGCCAGCAGCTTAGGCCCTACCGGGACAGGGGGCTATCAGCCCCAGCATTTT.

CDR3 DNA: TGTGCCAGCAGGTTCAGTGGGGGGGCAGCGGGGGAGCAGTACTTC. Protein product: CASRFSGGAAGEQYF. The V and J genes are TRBV7-9 and TRBJ2-7; a weak D match, TRBD2 (7 bases). The CDR3 consists of 15 residues. Germline V gives CDR1 SEHNR, CDR2 FQNEAQ (reference sequence). V lost 6 bases to trimming and J lost 7 bases, with 22 bases between them.

This clonotype was recorded a few times. Written as DNA, the CDR3 is TGTGCCAGTAGTATCCGGGACGGGACCTACGAGCAGTACTTC. This sequence encodes CASSIRDGTYEQYF. The chain is built from TRBV19 and TRBJ2-7, with D possibly called TRBD1 or TRBD2 (5 bases each). Trimming cost V 3 bases and J 2 bases, with 11 bases left between them. In germline, CDR1 is LNHDA, CDR2 SQIVND (reference sequence). The CDR3 covers 14 residues.

This clonotype was recorded many times. The V call is TRBV7-8, the J call TRBJ2-7; D uncertain. This CDR3 is built from 13 residues. Trimming removed 4 bases from V and 0 bases from J, with 7 bases in between. Germline-derived CDR1 and CDR2 are SGHVS and FQNEAQ. CDR3 nucleotide sequence: TGTGCCAGCAGCTCTCGGGTCTCCTACGAGCAGTACTTC. Its protein is CASSSRVSYEQYF.